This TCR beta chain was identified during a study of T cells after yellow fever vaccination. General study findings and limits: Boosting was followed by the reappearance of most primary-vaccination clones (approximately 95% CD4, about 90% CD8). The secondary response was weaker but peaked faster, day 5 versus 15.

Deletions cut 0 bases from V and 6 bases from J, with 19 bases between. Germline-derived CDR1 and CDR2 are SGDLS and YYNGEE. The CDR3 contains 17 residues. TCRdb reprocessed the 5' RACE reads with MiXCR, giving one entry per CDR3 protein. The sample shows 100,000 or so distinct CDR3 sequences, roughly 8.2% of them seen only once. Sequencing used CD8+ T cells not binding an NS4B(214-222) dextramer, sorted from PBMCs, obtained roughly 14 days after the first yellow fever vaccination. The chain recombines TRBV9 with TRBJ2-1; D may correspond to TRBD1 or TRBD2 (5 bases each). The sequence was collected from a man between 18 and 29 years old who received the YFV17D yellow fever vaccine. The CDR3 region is CASSVATLGLAGNEQFF. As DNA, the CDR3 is TGTGCCAGCAGCGTAGCTACTTTGGGGCTAGCCGGCAATGAGCAGTTCTTC. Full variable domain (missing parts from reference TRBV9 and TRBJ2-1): DSGVTQTPKHLITATGQRVTLRCSPRSGDLSVYWYQQSLDQGLQFLIQYYNGEERAKGNILERFSAQQFPDLHSELNLSSLELGDSALYFCASSVATLGLAGNEQFFGPGTRLTVL.